Below are 8 T cell receptor beta chains sequenced from a single sample in a study of CD8 T cells in ankylosing spondylitis. TCRdb re-derived calls from the 5' RACE reads in MiXCR, one entry per CDR3 protein. The sample records 200,000 to 250,000 distinct CDR3 sequences, under 12% being singletons. Sequences were obtained from blood, either unsorted or a sorted T cell fraction (not recorded which). The receptors shown here come from a male donor with ankylosing spondylitis or in good health (not recorded which).

This clonotype was recorded many times. V gene TRBV5-6 combines with J gene TRBJ1-4, with 10 bases lining up with TRBD1. V trimming: 0 bases; J trimming: 8 bases; junction bases outside the gene matches: 13. The CDR3 sequence is 18 residues long. CDR1 and CDR2 (germline): SGHDT, YYEEEE. The CDR3 reads CASSLVGQGLSLEEKLFF. The CDR3, as DNA: TGTGCCAGCAGCTTGGTGGGACAGGGGCTATCACTGGAAGAAAAACTGTTTTTT.

This clonotype has ten or more counts. The gene calls are TRBV20-1 and TRBJ2-1; D is ambiguous. This CDR3 comprises 11 residues. The germline V and J ends were trimmed by 2 bases and 4 bases, with 3 bases remaining between them. Germline loops: CDR1 DFQATT, CDR2 SNEGSKA (reference sequence). CDR3 in DNA: TGCAGTGCTAGAAAGTACAATGAGCAGTTCTTC. Protein product: CSARKYNEQFF.

This clonotype was seen a handful of times. This chain links TRBV7-3 with TRBJ2-2; D unclear. The CDR3 length is 16 residues. V dropped 5 bases and J dropped 2 bases, with 15 bases sitting between them. From germline, CDR1 is SGHTA and CDR2 FQGTGA. In nucleotides, the CDR3 is TGTGCCAGCAGCCGCAACGCCGAGGCCAACACCGGGGAGCTGTTTTTT. It is translated as CASSRNAEANTGELFF.

There are many counts of this clonotype. The chain combines TRBV9 with TRBJ2-3; D is ambiguous. Germline V lookup: CDR1 SGDLS, CDR2 YYNGEE. CDR3 length: 15 residues. Trimming removed 0 bases at V and 4 bases at J, with 12 bases between. CDR3 coding DNA: TGTGCCAGCAGCGTAGGTCAGGTGGGCCCAGATACGCAGTATTTT. The encoded protein is CASSVGQVGPDTQYF.

This clonotype was recorded at least ten times. This chain connects TRBV5-1 to TRBJ2-1; 12 bases align to TRBD2. The CDR3 contains 15 residues. With 4 bases clipped from V and 4 bases from J, the junction kept 3 bases outside the gene matches. Germline V gives CDR1 SGHRS, CDR2 YFSETQ. CDR3 DNA: TGCGCCAGCAGCCGGACTAGCGGGGAGTACAATGAGCAGTTCTTC. This sequence encodes CASSRTSGEYNEQFF.

This clonotype showed up many times. This chain joins TRBV2 and TRBJ2-2; 7 bases agree with TRBD2. The length of the CDR3 is 16 residues. V was pared by 4 bases and J by 0 bases, with 5 bases of the junction left unmatched. Per the germline V gene, CDR1 is SNHLY and CDR2 is FYNNEI. For the CDR3, the DNA is TGTGCCAGCAGTGGAGCCGGGACTACGAACACCGGGGAGCTGTTTTTT. Protein sequence: CASSGAGTTNTGELFF.

This chain joins TRBV15 and TRBJ2-2, with no clear D. V was pared by 5 bases and J by 0 bases, with 7 bases between. From germline, CDR1 is LNHNV and CDR2 YYDKDF (reference sequence). This CDR3 comprises 14 residues. DNA of the CDR3: TGTGCCACCAGCCCCCAAACGAACACCGGGGAGCTGTTTTTT. Translated, it gives CATSPQTNTGELFF.

The chain carries TRBV2 and TRBJ2-2; D remains ambiguous. This CDR3 is built from 13 residues. Germline CDR1 and CDR2: SNHLY and FYNNEI. Trimming cost V 7 bases and J 1 base, with 7 bases left between them. CDR3 sequence (DNA): TGTGCCAGCATCCGGAGGAACACCGGGGAGCTGTTTTTT. Translating gives CASIRRNTGELFF.